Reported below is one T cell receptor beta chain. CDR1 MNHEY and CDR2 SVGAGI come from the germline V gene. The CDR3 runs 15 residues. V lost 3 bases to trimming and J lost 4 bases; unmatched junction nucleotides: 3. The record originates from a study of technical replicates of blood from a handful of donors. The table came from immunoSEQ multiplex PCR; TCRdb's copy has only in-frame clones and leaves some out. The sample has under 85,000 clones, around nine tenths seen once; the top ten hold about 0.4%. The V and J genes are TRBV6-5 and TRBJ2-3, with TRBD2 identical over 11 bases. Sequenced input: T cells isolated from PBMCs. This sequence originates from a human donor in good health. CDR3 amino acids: CASSYSGRVSDTQYF. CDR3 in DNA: TGTGCCAGCAGTTATAGCGGGAGGGTGTCAGATACGCAGTATTTT.